This T cell receptor beta chain was found in a study of cytomegalovirus exposure and HLA in healthy donors. With regard to this clone: Its antigen is still unknown.

Findings and caveats of the study: It has been reported that TCR beta sequences accurately predicted the HLA-A and HLA-B alleles of most subjects.

The PCR used 60 Vbeta and 13 Jbeta primers. Only in-frame clones appear in the TCRdb table, and some are missing; sequencing was by immunoSEQ multiplex PCR. The sample records over 75,000 clones, 65% to 75% being singletons. The TCR originated in a man aged 25 to 40 in good health and CMV-seronegative. Sequencing input: PBMCs.

The CDR3 protein is CASSWGADTQYF. The CDR3 nucleotides read TGTGCCAGCAGTTGGGGGGCAGATACGCAGTATTTT. The chain couples TRBV28 to TRBJ2-3; the D gene is possibly TRBD2 (6 bases). The V end was cut by 4 bases, the J end by 4 bases, with 6 bases between. This CDR3 comprises 12 residues. Germline V gives CDR1 MDHEN, CDR2 SYDVKM.